This TCR beta chain stems from a study of T cells after yellow fever vaccination. The CDR3 contains 16 residues. Trimming stripped 1 base from V and 0 bases from J, with 7 bases between. The germline CDR1 and CDR2 sequences are SGHTA and FQGNSA. The authors made TCR cDNA by 5'RACE template switching, adding a universal primer site and UMIs. Each CDR3 protein is one row after TCRdb ran MiXCR on the 5' RACE reads. This table holds 620,000 or so distinct CDR3 sequences, roughly a sixth found once. The chain employs TRBV7-2 and TRBJ2-6; the D is unclear. Source: PBMCs, taken 4 to 5 days after the first yellow fever vaccination. This clonotype originated in a man aged 18 to 29 who received the YFV17D yellow fever vaccine. CDR3 region: CASSLVSGSGANVLTF. As DNA, the CDR3 is TGTGCCAGCAGCTTAGTTTCGGGCTCTGGGGCCAACGTCCTGACTTTC. Complete variable domain (other parts from reference TRBV7-2 and TRBJ2-6): GAGVSQSPSNKVTEKGKDVELRCDPISGHTALYWYRQSLGQGLEFLIYFQGNSAPDKSGLPSDRFSAERTGGSVSTLTIQRTQQEDSAVYLCASSLVSGSGANVLTFGAGSRLTVL.